This paragraph reports one T cell receptor beta chain. What it recognizes is unknown. The trim removed 5 bases at V and 5 bases at J, leaving 5 bases unmatched. This CDR3 is built from 14 residues. Germline V gives CDR1 MNHEY, CDR2 SMNVEV (reference sequence). These data come from a study of shared clonotypes between healthy human individuals. Study in general: The study enrolled a couple of women and a few men aged 18 to 49. Study findings and constraints: Sharing across four donors was highest in naive CD4 (about 5%) and lowest in memory CD8 (roughly 0.4%). Limitation of the genetic and exposure-history diversity represented came from the few donors. Non-shared clonotypes had lower generation probabilities than clonotypes shared by all four sorted-subset donors.

Sequenced by immunoSEQ multiplex PCR; TCRdb stores in-frame clones only, minus some. This sample has nearly 750,000 clones, with roughly 72% found just once. The sequence was obtained from a woman in her twenties or thirties in good health. The specimen was memory CD4+ T cells sorted from blood. Subset defined: CD45RA-negative fraction. The J gene is TRBJ2-5, the V gene TRBV27, with 10 positions matching TRBD1. CDR3 region: CASSRDRGGETQYF. CDR3 sequence (DNA): TGTGCCAGCAGTCGGGACAGGGGAGGGGAGACCCAGTACTTC.